This TCR beta chain was found in a study of blood T cell repertoires in COVID-19. The overall study: Samples came from the United States, Italy and Spain, spanning acute and convalescent COVID-19. T cells, B-cell-depleted T cells, or PBMCs provided the cDNA or gDNA that served as material.

Germline values: CDR1 MGHDK, CDR2 SYGVNS. This CDR3 has 12 amino acids. V shed 5 bases and J shed 8 bases, with 12 bases lying between them. TCRdb's copy holds only in-frame clones and misses some; the assay was immunoSEQ multiplex PCR. The repertoire holds approximately 210,000 clones, with roughly 80% as singletons. The sequenced sample consisted of peripheral blood. This rearrangement joins TRBV25-1 to TRBJ1-2, with unresolved D. This receptor was obtained from a woman older than 75 with COVID-19, enrolled during active disease. The CDR3 DNA reads as TGTGCCAGCAGTCACCTTCGGGGAGGCTACACCTTC. Translation: CASSHLRGGYTF.